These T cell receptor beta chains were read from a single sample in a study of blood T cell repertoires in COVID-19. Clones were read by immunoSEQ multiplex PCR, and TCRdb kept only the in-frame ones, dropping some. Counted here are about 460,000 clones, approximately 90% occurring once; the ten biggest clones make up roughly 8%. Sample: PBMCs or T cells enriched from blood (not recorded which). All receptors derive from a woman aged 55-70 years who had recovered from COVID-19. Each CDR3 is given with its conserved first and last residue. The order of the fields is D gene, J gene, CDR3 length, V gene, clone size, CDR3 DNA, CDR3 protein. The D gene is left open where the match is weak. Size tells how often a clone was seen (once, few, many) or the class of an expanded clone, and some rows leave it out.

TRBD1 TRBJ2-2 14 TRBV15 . TGTGCCACCAGCAGCAGGACAGGGGTCGAAGAGCTGTTTTTT CATSSRTGVEELFF
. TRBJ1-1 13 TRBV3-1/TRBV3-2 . TGTGCCAGCAGCTACCTACGGAACACTGAAGCTTTCTTT CASSYLRNTEAFF
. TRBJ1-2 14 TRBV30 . TGTGCCTGGACCAGATCTACAGGGACGGATGGCTACACCTTC CAWTRSTGTDGYTF
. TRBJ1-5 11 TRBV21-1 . TGTGCCAGCAGCAGGCAGCAGCCCCAGCATTTT CASSRQQPQHF
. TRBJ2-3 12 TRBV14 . TGTGCCAGCAGCCCCTCCCGAGATACGCAGTATTTT CASSPSRDTQYF
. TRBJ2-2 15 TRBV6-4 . TGTGCCAGCAGACCGGCAGGGGGGCTCTCCGGGGAGCTGTTTTTT CASRPAGGLSGELFF
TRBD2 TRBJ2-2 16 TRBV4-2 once TGTGCCAGCAGCCAAGAAACGGCGGGGGGACCGGGTGAGCTGTTTTTT CASSQETAGGPGELFF
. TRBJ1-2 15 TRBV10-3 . TGTGCCATCAGTGAGGGGACAAGTCATAACTATGGCTACACCTTC CAISEGTSHNYGYTF
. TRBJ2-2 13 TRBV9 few TGTGCCAGCAGCGTAGGGAGTGGCGGGGAGCTGTTTTTT CASSVGSGGELFF
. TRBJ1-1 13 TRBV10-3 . TGTGCCATCAGTGCAACAGGGTACACTGAAGCTTTCTTT CAISATGYTEAFF
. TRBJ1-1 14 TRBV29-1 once TGCAGCGTTGAAGTCGGCTCGGGGAACACTGAAGCTTTCTTT CSVEVGSGNTEAFF
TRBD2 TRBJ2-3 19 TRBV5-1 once TGCGCCAGCAGCCCGGGACTAGCGGCCCTGTCGGTTAGCACAGATACGCAGTATTTT CASSPGLAALSVSTDTQYF
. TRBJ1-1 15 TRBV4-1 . TGCGCCAGCAGCCAAGATTGGGGCCAGAACACTGAAGCTTTCTTT CASSQDWGQNTEAFF
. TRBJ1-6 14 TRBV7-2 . TGTGCCAGCAGCCCAGCCCAGGGTATTTCACCCCTCCACTTT CASSPAQGISPLHF
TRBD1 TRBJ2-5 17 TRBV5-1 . TGCGCCAGCAGCTTGGGAGTGACAGGGTTCGGTCAAGAGACCCAGTACTTC CASSLGVTGFGQETQYF
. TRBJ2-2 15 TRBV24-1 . TGTGCCACCAGTGACCCCAGGTCGAACACCGGGGAGCTGTTTTTT CATSDPRSNTGELFF
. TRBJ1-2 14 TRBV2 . TGTGCCAGCAGTGAAGCGATACAGGGCTATGGCTACACCTTC CASSEAIQGYGYTF
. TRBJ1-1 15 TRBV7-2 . TGTGCCAGCAGCGGAACGGGACACCCGAACACTGAAGCTTTCTTT CASSGTGHPNTEAFF
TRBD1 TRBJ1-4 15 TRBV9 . TGTGCCAGCAGCCCGCCGACAGGGCTTAATGAAAAACTGTTTTTT CASSPPTGLNEKLFF
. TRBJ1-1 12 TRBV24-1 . TGTGCCACCAGTGATTGGACGGGATGGACTTTCTTT CATSDWTGWTFF
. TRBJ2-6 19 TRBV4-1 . TGCGCCAGCAGCCCCCCCTCCTGGCAGGCAAGCTCTGGGGCCAACGTCCTGACTTTC CASSPPSWQASSGANVLTF
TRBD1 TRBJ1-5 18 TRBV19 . TGTGCCAGTAGTATAGGCCGGGACAGGGGGTTAAGCAATCAGCCCCAGCATTTT CASSIGRDRGLSNQPQHF
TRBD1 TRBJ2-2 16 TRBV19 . TGTGCCAGTAGTCAAGACAGGGCCCCAAACACCGGGGAGCTGTTTTTT CASSQDRAPNTGELFF
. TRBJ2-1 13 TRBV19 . TGTGCCAGTAGCTGGGACAACTACAATGAGCAGTTCTTC CASSWDNYNEQFF
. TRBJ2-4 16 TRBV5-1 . TGCGCCAGCAGCTTGGAAACAGGGTTAGCCAAAAACATTCAGTACTTC CASSLETGLAKNIQYF
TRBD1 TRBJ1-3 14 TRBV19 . TGTGCCAGTAGTCGCAGGGGGGACGGAAACACCATATATTTT CASSRRGDGNTIYF
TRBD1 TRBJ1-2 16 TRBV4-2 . TGTGCCAGCAGCCAAGAGTTCGACAGGGGGGACTATGGCTACACCTTC CASSQEFDRGDYGYTF
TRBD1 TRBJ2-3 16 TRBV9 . TGTGCCAGCAGCGTAACCCCGGGACAGGGCGTAAATACGCAGTATTTT CASSVTPGQGVNTQYF
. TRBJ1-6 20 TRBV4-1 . TGCGCCAGCAGCCAAGAAGTATTGGTGCCAGGGATCTCCTATAATTCACCCCTCCACTTT CASSQEVLVPGISYNSPLHF